The count of the clone carrying this T cell receptor beta chain is one. The data were produced by immunoSEQ multiplex PCR, yet TCRdb's version contains in-frame clones alone and is incomplete. The sample lists 95,000 to 150,000 clones; 65% to 85% were seen once. The CDR3 is 16 residues long. CDR1 is LGHDT and CDR2 is YNNKEL in the germline V gene (reference sequence). V was shortened by 2 bases and J by 0 bases, with 14 bases between the two germline ends. These data come from a study of blood T cell repertoires in COVID-19. Study as a whole: Sample material is recorded as cDNA or gDNA derived from T cells, B-cell-depleted T cells, or PBMCs.

The V gene is TRBV3-1 (or the pseudogene TRBV3-2), the J gene TRBJ2-7, with D unresolved. Source material: peripheral blood. The receptor was derived from a woman aged 70-85 years with acute or convalescent COVID-19. The CDR3: CASSQINPSSSYEQYF. DNA for the CDR3: TGTGCCAGCAGCCAAATTAACCCGAGTTCCTCCTACGAGCAGTACTTC.